One T cell receptor beta chain is described in this entry. Its target is unknown. These data belong to a study of OX40 agonist ivuxolimab in advanced cancers. Study context: At about 82% male, the cohort had a mean age of 60 years, ranging from about 20 to 80. Whole-study results and caveats: Partial responders dosed at 0.1-3.0 mg/kg displayed clonal expansion ranking among the lowest. Expanded clones were, on average, more numerous among CD8+ T cells than CD4+.

The CDR3 is 14 amino acids. Per germline, CDR1 SGHVS and CDR2 FQNEAQ. V was clipped by 5 bases and J by 4 bases, with 11 bases between them. Libraries were prepared by immunoSEQ multiplex PCR; TCRdb keeps only in-frame clonotypes and omits some of them. The data show 70,000 or so clones, around 85% seen once. The sample consisted of CD4+ or CD8+ T cells sorted from blood, taken in a trial of the OX40 agonist ivuxolimab. The origin of this receptor is an adult with an advanced solid tumor such as melanoma, head and neck, liver or kidney cancer. The rearrangement joins TRBV7-8 to TRBJ2-2, with D uncertain. CDR3 nucleotides: TGTGCCAGCAGCGCCCTAGTGGCCACCGGGGAGCTGTTTTTT. Translated: CASSALVATGELFF.